The 5 T cell receptor beta chains in this list originate from one sample, sequenced in a study of cytomegalovirus exposure and HLA in healthy donors. Method: immunoSEQ multiplex PCR; TCRdb's copy keeps in-frame clones and lacks some. The table has 80,000 to 100,000 clones, about 83% seen once. Sequences were obtained from PBMCs. These receptors were taken from a woman aged 30 to 39 in good health and CMV-seronegative.

The V gene is TRBV27, the J gene TRBJ2-5, with D possibly matching TRBD1 (6 bases). Germline V gives CDR1 MNHEY, CDR2 SMNVEV (reference sequence). V was pared by 1 base and J by 5 bases, with 14 bases between. This CDR3 comprises 15 residues. CDR3 region: CASSLYPTGYETQYF. The CDR3 nucleotides read TGTGCCAGCAGTTTATACCCAACAGGGTACGAGACCCAGTACTTC.

The CDR3 DNA reads TGTGCCAGCAGCTTCCGACAGGCTAACACTGAAGCTTTCTTT. Protein: CASSFRQANTEAFF. The V and J genes are TRBV7-9 and TRBJ1-1; a weak D match, TRBD1 (6 bases). V lost 3 bases and J 2 bases, leaving 10 bases between the germline ends. CDR3 length: 14 amino acids. In germline, CDR1 is SEHNR, CDR2 FQNEAQ (reference sequence).

The CDR3 sequence: CASSPLGGWDTEAFF. CDR3 DNA sequence: TGTGCCAGTAGTCCTCTGGGAGGGTGGGACACTGAAGCTTTCTTT. The chain has TRBV19 and TRBJ1-1; D call uncertain. Germline-derived CDR1 and CDR2 are LNHDA and SQIVND (reference sequence). The CDR3 contains 15 residues. Deletions cut 5 bases from V and 3 bases from J, with 16 bases between.

This chain uses TRBV9 with TRBJ1-2, with a tentative D call TRBD1 (6 bases). This CDR3 is 11 amino acids long. The ends were cut back, 1 base at V and 9 bases at J, with 7 bases in the middle. Germline V CDR1 and CDR2: SGDLS, YYNGEE. The CDR3 coding sequence is TGTGCCAGCAGCGTAAGGGGGAGCTACACCTTC. Its protein is CASSVRGSYTF.

This chain connects TRBV19 to TRBJ2-5; 9 bases agree with TRBD2. The J segment lost 5 bases and the V segment lost 2 bases, leaving 3 bases of the junction unmatched. CDR1 is LNHDA, CDR2 SQIVND, per germline (reference sequence). This CDR3 contains 14 residues. CDR3 sequence: CASSIRLAGETQYF. Here the CDR3 DNA reads TGTGCCAGTAGTATACGTCTAGCGGGGGAGACCCAGTACTTC.